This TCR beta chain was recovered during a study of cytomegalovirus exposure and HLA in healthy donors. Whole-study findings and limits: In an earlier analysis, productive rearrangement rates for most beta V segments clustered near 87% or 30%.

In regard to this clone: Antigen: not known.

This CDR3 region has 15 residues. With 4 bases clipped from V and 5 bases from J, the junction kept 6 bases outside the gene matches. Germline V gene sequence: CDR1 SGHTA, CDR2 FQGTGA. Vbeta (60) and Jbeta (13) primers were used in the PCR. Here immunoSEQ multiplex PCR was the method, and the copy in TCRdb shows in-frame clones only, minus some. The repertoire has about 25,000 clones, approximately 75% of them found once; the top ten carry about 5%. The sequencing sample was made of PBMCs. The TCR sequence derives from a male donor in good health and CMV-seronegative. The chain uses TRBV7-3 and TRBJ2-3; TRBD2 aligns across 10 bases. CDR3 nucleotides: TGTGCCAGCAGCTCCCGGACTAGCGGCGGAGATACGCAGTATTTT. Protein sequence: CASSSRTSGGDTQYF.